What follows is one T cell receptor beta chain and its context. The antigen remains unidentified. Every sampled donor was Caucasian and healthy. This record comes from a study of identical twins. Notes on the study in general: The more abundant beta clonotypes in cord blood had fewer insertions, and memory repertoires did not show this. Cross-sectional statistical analysis, not tracking of the same donors, underpinned the conclusions.

The CDR3 has 16 residues. Germline lookup yields CDR1 SGHDT and CDR2 YYEEEE. Trimming stripped 2 bases from V and 0 bases from J, with 11 bases between. Via MiXCR, TCRdb re-called the 5' RACE reads, giving one row per CDR3 protein. The data hold some 600,000 distinct CDR3 sequences, with less than 9% observed a single time. These data were also filed under a second study, of yellow fever vaccine responses in identical twins. From that paper: Twins reportedly had a vaccine T cell response that seemed partly convergent, partly personalized.

The sample consisted of PBMCs. The TCR originated in a woman between 18 and 29 years old in good health. This rearrangement joins TRBV5-6 to TRBJ2-2; tentatively, D is TRBD2 (5 bases). The CDR3 protein is CASSFWSGANTGELFF. The CDR3 DNA reads as TGTGCCAGCAGCTTCTGGAGCGGAGCGAACACCGGGGAGCTGTTTTTT. The full variable domain, with the rest looked up from reference TRBV5-6 and TRBJ2-2, is DAGVTQSPTHLIKTRGQQVTLRCSPKSGHDTVSWYQQALGQGPQFIFQYYEEEERQRGNFPDRFSGHQFPNYSSELNVNALLLGDSALYLCASSFWSGANTGELFFGEGSRLTVL.